This record concerns one T cell receptor beta chain sequence. The sample comes from a study of blood T cells in healthy people across ages. The use of a sample-barcoded 5' primer and a J-beta primer mix characterized a second PCR of roughly 7 to 11 cycles. TCRdb re-analysed the 5' RACE reads in MiXCR, keeping a single row per CDR3 protein. The sample has about 780,000 distinct CDR3 sequences, 35% to 50% seen once. Trimming left V 0 bases short and J 9 bases short, with 12 bases between. The CDR3 length is 14 residues. Germline V gene sequence: CDR1 LGHDT, CDR2 YNNKEL (reference sequence). The receptor's source is an older man in good health. The sequencing sample was made of blood. The gene calls are TRBV3-1 and TRBJ2-1; D is undetermined. The CDR3: CASSQDPAVGEQFF. Here the CDR3 DNA reads TGTGCCAGCAGCCAAGACCCAGCCGTGGGTGAGCAGTTCTTC.